This TCR beta chain was identified in a study of blood T cell repertoires in COVID-19. The V segment lost 6 bases and the J segment 7 bases; nucleotides outside the gene matches: 9. Germline CDR1 reads MNHEY; CDR2 reads SVGAGI. This CDR3 region has 15 residues. Per the original methods: Reference gene primer amplification yielded estimated nucleated cell counts. Repertoires were generated with immunoSEQ multiplex PCR, while TCRdb's copy carries only in-frame clones and drops some. That table is the source of V, J and clone size, and D and trimming were worked out from the DNA. This table holds 120,000 or so clones, roughly four fifths found once.

This receptor was identified in a man aged 25 to 40 with COVID-19, enrolled during active disease. The sample comprised peripheral blood. The chain joins TRBV6-5 to TRBJ2-1, with 10 bases matching TRBD2. The CDR3 is CASRPGTSESNEQFF. In nucleotides, the CDR3 is TGTGCCAGCAGGCCCGGGACTAGCGAGAGTAATGAGCAGTTCTTC.